Described below is a single T cell receptor beta chain sequence and its context. The antigen is unknown. Profiling relied on immunoSEQ multiplex PCR, and the TCRdb table lists in-frame clones only, not all of them. The sample shows 100,000 to 120,000 clones, approximately 70% of them seen only once. The data were obtained in a study of shared clonotypes between healthy human individuals. Trimming removed 4 bases from V and 1 base from J, with 11 bases in between. The CDR3 has 14 amino acids. CDR1 is MRHNA and CDR2 is SNTAGT in the germline V gene. Study-wide results and caveats: When compared with the clonotypes that were shared by all four sorted-subset donors, the non-shared clonotypes turned out to have lower generation probabilities.

The sample consisted of memory CD8+ T cells sorted from blood. Noted subset: CD45RO+ cells pooled with CCR7-negative TemRA cells. This TCR came from a woman between 25 and 40 years old in good health. The chain carries TRBV6-4 and TRBJ2-7, with D hard to call. This chain's CDR3 is CASSGLGTSYEQYF. Here the CDR3 DNA reads TGTGCCAGCAGTGGTTTGGGAACATCCTACGAGCAGTACTTC.